This T cell receptor (beta chain) emerged from a study of cytomegalovirus exposure and HLA in healthy donors. The PCR ran on 60 Vbeta and 13 Jbeta primers. Clones were sequenced by immunoSEQ multiplex PCR, and TCRdb holds only the in-frame ones, with some missing. The table has about 190,000 clones, approximately 79% seen once. Germline lookup yields CDR1 LGHNA and CDR2 YSLEER. The CDR3 contains 13 residues. V gave up 1 base and J gave up 6 bases, with 10 bases separating them. The TCR was taken from a woman aged 18-35 years in good health and CMV-seronegative. The sample comprised PBMCs. The V and J genes are TRBV4-3 and TRBJ2-7; D is undetermined. CDR3: CASSQVAMSEQYF. The CDR3 nucleotides are TGCGCCAGCAGCCAAGTAGCCATGTCCGAGCAGTACTTC.